Each of the 8 T cell receptor beta chains below was sequenced from the same sample in a study of T cells after yellow fever vaccination. MiXCR, run by TCRdb on the 5' RACE reads, gives a single entry per CDR3 protein. The profile covers more than 75,000 distinct CDR3 sequences, with roughly 10% appearing a single time and approximately 15% taken by the ten largest. Sequencing used CD8+ T cells not binding an NS4B(214-222) dextramer, sorted from PBMCs, obtained more than 14 days after the first yellow fever vaccination. These receptors originate from a young man who received the YFV17D yellow fever vaccine.

Of note for this clonotype: At one of its ends the junction is not consistent with the germline gene, which may arise from a read error. The V call is TRBV7-7, the J call TRBJ1-2, with D hard to call. CDR3 size: 14 residues. Germline CDR1 is SSHAT and CDR2 is FNYEAQ (reference sequence). CDR3 sequence (DNA): TGTGCTAGCAGCTTATCTCCGATAACTGATGGCTACACCTTC. It yields the protein CASSLSPITDGYTF.

This clonotype was counted once. The rearrangement links TRBV6-5 to TRBJ2-5, with D uncertain. There are 15 residues in the CDR3. The ends were cut back, 2 bases at V and 1 base at J, with 11 bases in the middle. Germline V gives CDR1 MNHEY, CDR2 SVGAGI. This CDR3 is CASSYHDVTQETQYF. The CDR3 DNA is TGTGCCAGCAGTTACCACGACGTTACCCAAGAGACCCAGTACTTC.

In this sample, this clonotype turned up many times. The rearrangement joins TRBV20-1 to TRBJ2-2, with 7 bases aligning to TRBD1. In germline, CDR1 is DFQATT, CDR2 SNEGSKA (reference sequence). CDR3 length: 14 amino acids. Unmatched junction bases numbered 5, after V lost 0 bases and J lost 7 bases. Here the CDR3 DNA reads TGCAGTGCTAGAGAAGGACAGGACAGCGGGGAGCTGTTTTTT. Protein product: CSAREGQDSGELFF.

This clonotype appeared a few times. The chain uses TRBV5-5 and TRBJ1-5; D call uncertain. The CDR3 spans 14 residues. Germline V CDR1 and CDR2: SGHKS, YYEKEE (reference sequence). V shed 4 bases and J shed 2 bases, with 10 bases lying between them. DNA for the CDR3: TGTGCCAGCAGCCCTTTGATGGGCAATCAGCCCCAGCATTTT. As protein: CASSPLMGNQPQHF.

This clonotype was seen many times. This chain joins TRBV10-3 and TRBJ2-2; D is perhaps TRBD2 (5 bases). V lost 2 bases and J lost 4, with 14 bases in between. The CDR3 has 16 amino acids. Germline values: CDR1 ENHRY, CDR2 SYGVKD. The CDR3 is CAISEKRGSSTGELFF. The CDR3, as DNA: TGTGCCATCAGTGAGAAACGGGGAAGCAGCACCGGGGAGCTGTTTTTT.

The rearrangement links TRBV27 to TRBJ2-5; 7 bases align to TRBD2. The CDR3 runs 14 residues. From germline, CDR1 is MNHEY and CDR2 SMNVEV (reference sequence). Trimming cost V 6 bases and J 2 bases; bases outside gene matches: 6. The CDR3 nucleotides read TGTGCCAGCAGCACCGGGACTATGCAAGAGACCCAGTACTTC. Protein sequence: CASSTGTMQETQYF.

A few counts support this clonotype. V usage is TRBV10-3 and J usage is TRBJ2-7; D remains unclear. Per the germline V gene, CDR1 is ENHRY and CDR2 is SYGVKD. This CDR3 is 13 amino acids long. Between the trimmed V and J ends, which lost 10 bases and 0 bases, there was a span of 13 bases. The CDR3 loop reads CATTGLHSYEQYF. The CDR3, as DNA: TGTGCCACCACCGGGCTCCACTCCTACGAGCAGTACTTC.

The chain links TRBV4-2 to TRBJ2-7, with 8 bases identical to TRBD1. Germline CDR1 and CDR2: LGHNA and YNFKEQ. The CDR3 runs 14 residues. The V segment lost 0 bases and the J segment 5 bases; nucleotides outside the gene matches: 3. The CDR3 protein is CASSQDRTGHEQYF. CDR3 coding DNA: TGTGCCAGCAGCCAAGACCGGACAGGGCACGAGCAGTACTTC.